This T cell receptor beta chain was observed in a study of T cell repertoires in cytomegalovirus infection. Study-level information: Selection of CMV epitopes for the study included recently identified HLA-C-restricted and well-studied HLA-B-restricted ones. A matching HLA type, together with CMV infection, was signaled by public TCR beta signatures. General study findings and limits: There were HLA-C-restricted CMV-specific TCR beta clonotypes dominating the ex vivo response. Summed frequency of shared TCR beta families picked out CMV carriers who also had the relevant HLA.

TCRdb reanalysed the reads using MiXCR and keeps one entry per CDR3 protein. This table holds hundreds of thousands of distinct CDR3 sequences, around 32% found once. This clonotype was counted a few times. Its antigen remains unknown. CDR3 size: 13 residues. V was trimmed by 5 bases and J by 7 bases, leaving 12 bases between them. Germline V gives CDR1 SGHVS, CDR2 FNYEAQ. The sequenced sample was cultured CD8+ T cells from PBMCs, obtained from culture after CMV antigen stimulation. The receptor was isolated from a human donor in good health (CMV status not recorded). Some clones in this sample may be carry-over from other donors' samples. The chain combines TRBV7-6 with TRBJ1-5; possibly TRBD1 for D (6 bases). The CDR3 loop is CASSPTGYQPQHF. CDR3 bases: TGTGCCAGCAGCCCAACAGGGTACCAGCCCCAGCATTTT.